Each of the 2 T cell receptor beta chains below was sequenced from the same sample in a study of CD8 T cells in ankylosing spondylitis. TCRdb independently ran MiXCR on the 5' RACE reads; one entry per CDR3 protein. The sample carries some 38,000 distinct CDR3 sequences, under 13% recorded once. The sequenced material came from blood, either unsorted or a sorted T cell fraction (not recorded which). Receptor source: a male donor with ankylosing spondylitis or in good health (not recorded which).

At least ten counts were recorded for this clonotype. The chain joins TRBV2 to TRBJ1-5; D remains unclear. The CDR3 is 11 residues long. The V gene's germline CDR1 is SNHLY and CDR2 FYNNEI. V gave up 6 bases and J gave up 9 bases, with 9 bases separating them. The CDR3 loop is CASSEGGPQHF. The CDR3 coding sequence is TGTGCCAGCAGCGAGGGTGGGCCCCAGCATTTT.

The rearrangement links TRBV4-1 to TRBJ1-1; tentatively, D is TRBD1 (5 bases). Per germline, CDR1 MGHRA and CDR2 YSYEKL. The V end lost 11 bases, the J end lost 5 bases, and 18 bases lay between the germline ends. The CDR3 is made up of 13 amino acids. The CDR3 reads CAGGTEKGTEAFF. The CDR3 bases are TGCGCCGGCGGGACGGAGAAGGGGACTGAAGCTTTCTTT.